These 27 T cell receptor beta chains originate from one sample sequenced in a study of T cells in Graves' hyperthyroidism and ophthalmopathy (dated by TCRdb to the late 2010s). The protocol used for the library was multiplex PCR. Sequencer: Illumina HiSeq 2000. TCR beta CDR3 regions were amplified from RNA transcripts. A first-round RT-PCR of the TCR CDR3 used the HTBI primer set with the Qiagen OneStep RT-PCR kit. TCRdb reworked the public reads: Q25 trimming with fastp, MiXCR clone assembly, productive beta chains retained. Each record represents a unique CDR3 protein, reported with the most common genes and DNA among its rows. Within this sample are 500,000 to 800,000 distinct CDR3 sequences, with around 15% of them counted one time only. Approximately 12% of the sample rests with the top ten. Sample: blood. Receptors were obtained from a woman in her fifties or sixties with Graves' ophthalmopathy.

This clonotype was found a few times. Relative to the germline gene, one junction end is altered; a read error may explain this. The chain links TRBV7-2 to TRBJ2-6; maybe TRBD2 (5 bases). CDR3 size: 14 residues. Germline V gene data show CDR1 as SGHTA and CDR2 as FQGNSA. The CDR3 loop reads CANSGRAGANVLTF. The CDR3 region has the DNA TGTGCCAACAGCGGACGGGCTGGGGCCAACGTCCTGACTTTC.

This sequence joins TRBV27 and TRBJ2-7; 12 bases are a match to TRBD2. Germline V gene data show CDR1 as MNHEY and CDR2 as SMNVEV (reference sequence). Trimming cost V 5 bases and J 2 bases; bases outside gene matches: 10. This CDR3 has 17 residues. This chain's CDR3 is CASSPTGLAGSPYEQYF. CDR3 in DNA: TGTGCCAGCAGTCCCACGGGACTAGCGGGTTCCCCCTACGAGCAGTACTTC.

The chain uses TRBV7-6 and TRBJ2-1; weak D call: TRBD2 (5 bases). Deletions cut 5 bases from V and 6 bases from J, with 14 bases between. The CDR3 consists of 14 residues. Germline values: CDR1 SGHVS, CDR2 FNYEAQ. CDR3 sequence reads: CASSATSLRNEQFF. CDR3 sequence (DNA): TGTGCCAGCAGCGCCACTAGTTTACGCAATGAGCAGTTCTTC.

The rearrangement links TRBV7-6 to TRBJ2-7; no clear D. The V and J ends lost 5 bases and 4 bases respectively, with 15 bases between them. CDR1 and CDR2 (germline): SGHVS, FNYEAQ. This CDR3 region has 14 residues. The CDR3 region has the DNA TGTGCCAGCAGCCTGTTAGCTGGATATTACGAGCAGTACTTC. Encoded protein: CASSLLAGYYEQYF. The full variable domain, its missing parts supplied by reference TRBV7-6 and TRBJ2-7, is GAGVSQSPRYKVTKRGQDVALRCDPISGHVSLYWYRQALGQGPEFLTYFNYEAQQDKSGLPNDRFSAERPEGSISTLTIQRTEQRDSAMYRCASSLLAGYYEQYFGPGTRLTVT.

This clonotype was counted between two and nine times. The chain employs TRBV25-1 and TRBJ2-7, with TRBD1 matching over 9 bases. CDR1 is MGHDK and CDR2 is SYGVNS in the germline V gene. V was pared by 4 bases and J by 3 bases, with 7 bases of the junction left unmatched. This CDR3 contains 15 residues. DNA for the CDR3: TGTGCCAGCAGTGCCCCGGGACAGGGTCGCTACGAGCAGTACTTC. It is translated as CASSAPGQGRYEQYF.

This clonotype was observed many times. This chain connects TRBV28 to TRBJ2-3; D remains ambiguous. Germline CDR1 MDHEN, CDR2 SYDVKM. There are 12 residues in the CDR3. Trimming cost V 5 bases and J 4 bases, with 7 bases left between them. CDR3 coding DNA: TGTGCCAGCAGTCCGGTTGCAGATACGCAGTATTTT. It specifies CASSPVADTQYF.

This clonotype was detected ten times or more. The chain couples TRBV7-9 to TRBJ2-1; D is uncertain. Trimming took off 6 bases at V and 3 bases at J, with 6 bases between the two ends. Per germline, CDR1 SEHNR and CDR2 FQNEAQ (reference sequence). The CDR3 is 12 amino acids. The CDR3 DNA reads TGTGCCAGCAGACCGGACTACAATGAGCAGTTCTTC. Its protein is CASRPDYNEQFF. Together with reference TRBV7-9 and TRBJ2-1, the CDR3 gives the full variable domain: DTGVSQNPRHKITKRGQNVTFRCDPISEHNRLYWYRQTLGQGPEFLTYFQNEAQLEKSRLLSDRFSAERPKGSFSTLEIQRTEQGDSAMYLCASRPDYNEQFFGPGTRLTVL.

This clonotype was seen a few times. The CDR3, as DNA: TGTGCCAGCACCTACGGGGGGGACACTGAAGCTTTCTTT. It codes for CASTYGGDTEAFF. This chain joins TRBV12-3 or TRBV12-4 and TRBJ1-1, with D possibly matching TRBD1 (5 bases). This CDR3 has 13 residues. V lost 7 bases, J lost 3 bases, and 12 bases lay in between.

The sample holds many counts of this clonotype. The chain employs TRBV7-2 and TRBJ1-2; D remains ambiguous. Between the trimmed V and J ends, which lost 1 base and 1 base, there was a span of 7 bases. The germline V gene encodes CDR1 SGHTA and CDR2 FQGNSA. The CDR3 length is 14 residues. The chain's CDR3 is CASSLGQNNYGYTF. The CDR3 DNA reads as TGTGCCAGCAGCTTAGGCCAGAATAACTATGGCTACACCTTC.

The chain uses TRBV14 and TRBJ1-2; tentatively, D is TRBD1 (6 bases). CDR1 SGHDN and CDR2 FVKESK come from the germline V gene. This CDR3 contains 16 residues. V was pared by 0 bases and J by 4 bases, with 15 bases between. As DNA, the CDR3 is TGTGCCAGCAGCCAAGATACGGCAGGGGCCCCCTATGGCTACACCTTC. This translates into CASSQDTAGAPYGYTF.

This clonotype appeared many times. This chain uses TRBV3-1 with TRBJ1-5; 10 nucleotides agree with TRBD1. Per germline, CDR1 LGHDT and CDR2 YNNKEL (reference sequence). There are 14 residues in the CDR3. J lost 7 bases, V lost 5 bases, and 5 bases had no gene match. The chain's CDR3 is CASSSRQGAQPQHF. In DNA form, the CDR3 reads TGTGCCAGCAGCTCTCGACAGGGGGCCCAGCCCCAGCATTTT.

Here the CDR3 DNA reads TGTGCCAGCAGCATGACGGGGCTCGGGACCCAGTACTTC. This gives the protein CASSMTGLGTQYF. The chain recombines TRBV5-6 with TRBJ2-5, with D perhaps assigned TRBD1 or TRBD2 (5 bases each). Germline V gives CDR1 SGHDT, CDR2 YYEEEE. V lost 4 bases and J lost 7, with 14 bases in between. The CDR3 runs to 13 residues.

This clonotype has at least ten counts. The rearrangement links TRBV30 to TRBJ2-7, with 11 bases identical to TRBD2. Per the germline V gene, CDR1 is GTSNPN and CDR2 is SVGIG (reference sequence). V lost 0 bases, J lost 4 bases, and 5 bases stayed unmatched. This CDR3 spans 15 amino acids. The CDR3 DNA reads as TGTGCCTGGAGTGTGTCGACTAGCGGGAAATACGAGCAGTACTTC. It codes for CAWSVSTSGKYEQYF.

This clonotype was detected only once. This chain joins TRBV6-1 and TRBJ2-5; D tentatively reads TRBD1 or TRBD2 (5 bases each). The germline V and J ends were trimmed by 6 bases and 4 bases, with 9 bases remaining between them. Germline V CDR1 and CDR2: MNHNS, SASEGT. This CDR3 region has 12 residues. The CDR3 DNA reads TGTGCCAGCAGACTGAGGGGAGAGACCCAGTACTTC. Protein: CASRLRGETQYF.

J is TRBJ1-6 and V is TRBV27; D uncertain. Trimming pared 1 base from V and 0 bases from J, leaving 4 bases between. Germline loops: CDR1 MNHEY, CDR2 SMNVEV (reference sequence). The CDR3 is made up of 15 amino acids. CDR3 in DNA: TGTGCCAGCAGTTTATACCGCTCCTATAATTCACCCCTCCACTTT. Protein: CASSLYRSYNSPLHF.

This clonotype was seen many times. The chain recombines TRBV28 with TRBJ2-1; D is unclear. Trimming pared 6 bases from V and 3 bases from J, leaving 3 bases between. CDR3 length: 11 residues. Germline lookup yields CDR1 MDHEN and CDR2 SYDVKM. The CDR3 protein is CASSNYNEQFF. The CDR3 nucleotides are TGTGCCAGCAGCAACTACAATGAGCAGTTCTTC.

CDR3 amino acids: CASSALGSGGYTF. Written as DNA, the CDR3 is TGTGCCAGCAGCGCCCTGGGCTCGGGTGGCTACACCTTC. The chain uses TRBV11-2 and TRBJ1-2; D is unresolved. Germline V gene lookup returns CDR1 SGHAT and CDR2 FQNNGV. V was clipped by 5 bases and J by 7 bases, with 14 bases between them. The CDR3 has 13 residues.

The chain is built from TRBV19 and TRBJ2-3; 7 positions match TRBD2. The CDR3 is 22 amino acids. V gave up 5 bases and J gave up 2 bases; unmatched junction bases: 28. Germline CDR1 reads LNHDA; CDR2 reads SQIVND (reference sequence). This CDR3 is CASSPRGLEVGMNRGLTDTQYF. CDR3 in DNA: TGTGCCAGTAGTCCGCGAGGACTAGAAGTGGGCATGAATCGGGGCCTCACAGATACGCAGTATTTT.

Remarks on this clonotype: The CDR3 does not close with the conserved phenylalanine or tryptophan, likely indicating a read error. The V gene is TRBV7-2, the J gene TRBJ2-5; D is unclear. The V gene's germline CDR1 is SGHTA and CDR2 FQGNSA. V gave up 5 bases and J gave up 1 base, with 11 bases separating them. CDR3 length: 14 amino acids. The CDR3 is CASSPRVGQETQYS. CDR3 nucleotides: TGTGCCAGCAGCCCCCGGGTTGGCCAAGAGACCCAGTACTCC.

This chain uses TRBV7-8 with TRBJ2-7, with D uncertain. Germline-derived CDR1 and CDR2 are SGHVS and FQNEAQ. V was pared by 2 bases and J by 13 bases, with 21 bases between. This CDR3 is built from 14 residues. CDR3 sequence (DNA): TGTGCCAGCAGCTTACTGGATCTTGGCATCGAGTGTTACTTC. Translated: CASSLLDLGIECYF.

V gene TRBV9 combines with J gene TRBJ2-7, with D tentatively TRBD1 or TRBD2 (6 bases each). The CDR3 consists of 14 residues. Per the germline V gene, CDR1 is SGDLS and CDR2 is YYNGEE. Between the trimmed V and J ends, which lost 3 bases and 6 bases, there was a span of 16 bases. The CDR3 DNA reads as TGTGCCAGCAGCGGCCACCCGGAGGGGGGCGAGCAGTACTTC. It is translated as CASSGHPEGGEQYF.

The V gene is TRBV4-3, the J gene TRBJ2-1, with 7 bases matching TRBD2. V dropped 5 bases and J dropped 5; count of bases not matched to a gene: 6. The germline V gene encodes CDR1 LGHNA and CDR2 YSLEER. This CDR3 is 14 amino acids long. The CDR3 nucleotides read TGCGCCAGCAGCGGACTAGAAGGAGACAATGAGCAGTTCTTC. This codes for CASSGLEGDNEQFF.

At least ten counts were recorded for this clonotype. J is TRBJ2-1 and V is TRBV10-3; D is uncertain. Trimming stripped 3 bases from V and 9 bases from J, with 12 bases between. The CDR3 has 13 amino acids. Germline V gives CDR1 ENHRY, CDR2 SYGVKD. CDR3 DNA sequence: TGTGCCATCAGTGACCCTGGATTCGGTGAGCAGTTCTTC. Protein: CAISDPGFGEQFF.

The sample holds many counts of this clonotype. The rearrangement uses TRBV6-1 and TRBJ1-1; no definite D call. The length of the CDR3 is 15 residues. V lost 6 bases to trimming and J lost 1 base, with 15 bases between them. The germline gives CDR1 MNHNS, CDR2 SASEGT. CDR3 protein: CASSPTGRRNTEAFF. The DNA for the CDR3 is TGTGCCAGCAGCCCCACGGGCCGGAGGAACACTGAAGCTTTCTTT.

This clonotype was recorded a few times. V usage is TRBV20-1 and J usage is TRBJ1-2; 10 positions agree with TRBD1. The CDR3 has 13 residues. V was clipped by 3 bases and J by 6 bases; unmatched bases: 4. Germline V gives CDR1 DFQATT, CDR2 SNEGSKA (reference sequence). Here the CDR3 reads CSARDRGENGYTF. Written as DNA, the CDR3 is TGCAGTGCTAGGGACAGGGGGGAGAATGGCTACACCTTC.

The V gene is TRBV6-5, the J gene TRBJ1-6; D remains unclear. The CDR3 has 17 residues. Germline-derived CDR1 and CDR2 are MNHEY and SVGAGI. V was cut by 0 bases and J by 0 bases, with 9 bases left in between. The CDR3 nucleotides read TGTGCCAGCAGTTACTCGAAGTCGAGCTCCTATAATTCACCCCTCCACTTT. Its protein product is CASSYSKSSSYNSPLHF.

In its sample, this clonotype was seen a few times. The conserved phenylalanine or tryptophan normally closing the CDR3 is absent here, so this likely arose from a read error. V gene TRBV6-1 combines with J gene TRBJ1-1; 8 bases line up with TRBD1. Trimming removed 7 bases from V and 1 base from J; junction bases left unmatched: 2. The germline gives CDR1 MNHNS, CDR2 SASEGT. This CDR3 is built from 13 residues. The CDR3, as DNA: TGTGCCAGCAAAGGACAGGGGAACACTGAAGCTTTCCTT. Protein: CASKGQGNTEAFL.